This entry is about one T cell receptor (beta chain). This record comes from a study of blood T cells in healthy people across ages. A sample-barcoded 5' primer and a J-beta primer mix were used in a second PCR of roughly 6 to 12 cycles. One entry per CDR3 protein results from TCRdb running MiXCR on the 5' RACE reads. The table shows 1.5 million to 2 million distinct CDR3 sequences, with roughly 27% occurring only once. CDR3 length equals 16 residues. V was pared by 4 bases and J by 0 bases, with 12 bases between. CDR1 SNHLY and CDR2 FYNNEI come from the germline V gene. The origin of this receptor is a woman in her 30s in good health. Sequenced input: blood. The rearrangement joins TRBV2 to TRBJ1-4; D unresolved. The CDR3 DNA reads TGTGCCAGCAGTGTGGGCAGGAGTGCAACTAATGAAAAACTGTTTTTT. Translating it yields CASSVGRSATNEKLFF.